One sample yielded the 24 T cell receptor beta chains listed below, sequenced in a study of blood T cell repertoires in COVID-19. Libraries were prepared by immunoSEQ multiplex PCR; TCRdb keeps only in-frame clonotypes and omits some of them. The sample records 170,000 or so clones, about 87% being singletons. Material for sequencing was peripheral blood. Receptors originate from a man aged 35-49 years with active or convalescent COVID-19.

A few counts support this clone. The chain employs TRBV5-1 and TRBJ1-2; D might be TRBD1 (6 bases). Germline loops: CDR1 SGHRS, CDR2 YFSETQ. The germline V and J ends were trimmed by 7 bases and 2 bases, with 15 bases remaining between them. The CDR3 runs 14 residues. CDR3 sequence reads: CASGLAGANYGYTF. CDR3 in DNA: TGCGCCAGCGGGTTGGCAGGGGCCAACTATGGCTACACCTTC.

This clone was observed once. This chain's CDR3 is CASSFPDRSGYTF. CDR3 nucleotide sequence: TGTGCCAGCAGTTTTCCGGACAGATCAGGCTACACCTTC. The chain has TRBV12-3 or TRBV12-4 and TRBJ1-2; D is possibly TRBD1 (6 bases). The ends were cut back, 3 bases at V and 8 bases at J, with 13 bases in the middle. The CDR3 length is 13 residues.

This chain connects TRBV6-6 to TRBJ2-3; tentatively, D is TRBD2 (6 bases). CDR3 length: 13 residues. Trimming cost V 8 bases and J 0 bases, with 9 bases left between them. Germline V gene sequence: CDR1 MNHNY, CDR2 SVGAGI (reference sequence). The CDR3 DNA reads as TGTGCCAGCCGCGGGACTAGCACAGATACGCAGTATTTT. This encodes CASRGTSTDTQYF.

The chain uses TRBV11-2 and TRBJ2-1; D is perhaps TRBD2 (5 bases). The CDR3 is 16 amino acids. Germline V CDR1 and CDR2: SGHAT, FQNNGV. The ends were cut back, 0 bases at V and 0 bases at J, with 9 bases in the middle. CDR3 amino acids: CASSLDGESSYNEQFF. The CDR3 DNA is TGTGCCAGCAGCTTAGACGGGGAGAGCTCCTACAATGAGCAGTTCTTC.

This chain connects TRBV5-1 to TRBJ1-3, with 7 bases aligning to TRBD1. The germline gives CDR1 SGHRS, CDR2 YFSETQ. CDR3 length: 14 amino acids. After removal of 3 bases from V and 1 base from J, the junction contained 1 base not matched to a gene. The CDR3 spells CASSSGQSGNTIYF. As DNA, the CDR3 is TGCGCCAGCAGCTCGGGACAGTCTGGAAACACCATATATTTT.

The V gene is TRBV9, the J gene TRBJ2-1, with TRBD2 matching 8 bases. The V segment lost 0 bases and the J segment 7 bases; nucleotides outside the gene matches: 9. This CDR3 region has 16 residues. Germline CDR1 SGDLS, CDR2 YYNGEE. The CDR3 protein is CASSVGPTGGPNEQFF. The CDR3, as DNA: TGTGCCAGCAGCGTAGGCCCAACGGGGGGGCCTAATGAGCAGTTCTTC.

The gene calls are TRBV5-4 and TRBJ2-7; D is perhaps TRBD2 (6 bases). V lost 0 bases and J 3 bases, leaving 13 bases between the germline ends. CDR3 length equals 15 residues. CDR1 is SGHNT, CDR2 YYREEE, per germline (reference sequence). The DNA for the CDR3 is TGTGCCAGCAGCTTGGAACCGGGGGACCGCTACGAGCAGTACTTC. Amino acids: CASSLEPGDRYEQYF. Full variable domain (remainder filled in from reference TRBV5-4 and TRBJ2-7): ETGVTQSPTHLIKTRGQQVTLRCSSQSGHNTVSWYQQALGQGPQFIFQYYREEENGRGNFPPRFSGLQFPNYSSELNVNALELDDSALYLCASSLEPGDRYEQYFGPGTRLTVT.

This rearrangement joins TRBV2 to TRBJ1-1, with 8 bases that match TRBD1. Germline lookup yields CDR1 SNHLY and CDR2 FYNNEI. After removal of 10 bases from V and 4 bases from J, the junction contained 5 bases not matched to a gene. This CDR3 spans 12 amino acids. In DNA, the CDR3 is TGTGCCACCGTCGGACAGGGCACTGAAGCTTTCTTT. It specifies CATVGQGTEAFF.

CDR3 sequence: CASKTGGKDGYTF. In DNA form, the CDR3 reads TGTGCCAGCAAGACAGGGGGCAAGGATGGCTACACCTTC. The chain joins TRBV27 to TRBJ1-2; 10 bases align to TRBD1. This CDR3 is 13 amino acids long. The V and J ends lost 7 bases and 6 bases, in that order; junction bases with no gene match: 5. Looked up from germline, CDR1 is MNHEY and CDR2 is SMNVEV (reference sequence).

This rearrangement joins TRBV3-1 (or the pseudogene TRBV3-2) to TRBJ1-6; TRBD1 matches at 7 bases. The V gene's germline CDR1 is LGHDT and CDR2 YNNKEL (reference sequence). This CDR3 comprises 15 residues. Trimming removed 5 bases from V and 6 bases from J; junction bases left unmatched: 7. The CDR3 loop reads CASSAQGISNSPLHF. The CDR3 nucleotides are TGTGCCAGCAGCGCACAGGGGATTAGTAATTCACCCCTCCACTTT.

This sequence joins TRBV28 and TRBJ1-5, with TRBD1 matching 10 bases. The germline CDR1 and CDR2 sequences are MDHEN and SYDVKM. The length of the CDR3 is 16 residues. With 5 bases clipped from V and 3 bases from J, the junction kept 7 bases outside the gene matches. CDR3 protein: CASSILGQGVNQPQHF. In nucleotides, the CDR3 is TGTGCCAGCAGTATACTAGGACAGGGGGTCAATCAGCCCCAGCATTTT.

The chain couples TRBV29-1 to TRBJ2-2, with D possibly being TRBD2 (6 bases). The CDR3 is 17 residues long. Germline loops: CDR1 SQVTM, CDR2 ANQGSEA. The V gene lost 4 bases and the J gene lost 1 base, with 19 bases spanning the gap. CDR3 DNA: TGCAGCGTTGTCTTCTTGGATGTGCGGGGGAACACCGGGGAGCTGTTTTTT. Residues: CSVVFLDVRGNTGELFF.

The CDR3 region has the DNA TGTGCCAGCAGTCCGGGTCTCAAAGGAAAACTGTTTTTT. Translating it yields CASSPGLKGKLFF. The chain employs TRBV28 and TRBJ1-4, with unresolved D. The CDR3 loop spans 13 amino acids. With 5 bases removed from V and 10 bases from J, the gap between germline ends came to 14 bases. Germline lookup yields CDR1 MDHEN and CDR2 SYDVKM.

This CDR3 reads CASSFTSGGRKSTDTQYF. CDR3 in DNA: TGTGCCAGCAGTTTTACTAGCGGGGGACGAAAGAGCACAGATACGCAGTATTTT. The V and J genes are TRBV2 and TRBJ2-3, with 11 bases lining up with TRBD2. The CDR3 is 18 residues long. V shed 5 bases, J shed 0 bases, and the junction held 10 bases outside the gene matches. Germline V CDR1 and CDR2: SNHLY, FYNNEI.

This clone was picked up one time. The chain is built from TRBV28 and TRBJ1-4; D remains ambiguous. Trimming took off 5 bases at V and 6 bases at J, with 7 bases between the two ends. There are 12 residues in the CDR3. From germline, CDR1 is MDHEN and CDR2 SYDVKM. For the CDR3, the DNA is TGTGCCAGCAGTCCTCACTATGAAAAACTGTTTTTT. Its translation is CASSPHYEKLFF.

In this sample, this clone turned up a few times. The chain recombines TRBV25-1 with TRBJ2-7; 8 nucleotides agree with TRBD1. The germline CDR1 and CDR2 sequences are MGHDK and SYGVNS. Trimming at V came to 7 bases and at J to 3 bases, leaving 5 bases not matched to a gene. The CDR3 totals 13 residues. CDR3 DNA sequence: TGTGCCAGCACAGGGGGACAGGTCTACGAGCAGTACTTC. This sequence encodes CASTGGQVYEQYF.

V usage is TRBV7-2 and J usage is TRBJ1-4; 7 bases match TRBD1. The V gene's germline CDR1 is SGHTA and CDR2 FQGNSA. V lost 1 base and J lost 5; bases outside the gene matches: 7. CDR3 size: 16 residues. Written as DNA, the CDR3 is TGTGCCAGCAGCTTAGGGGGTGGGACAGCGAATGAAAAACTGTTTTTT. It encodes CASSLGGGTANEKLFF.

The V call is TRBV7-2, the J call TRBJ2-3; D not certain. Germline CDR1 is SGHTA and CDR2 is FQGNSA. The length of the CDR3 is 14 residues. The germline V and J ends were trimmed by 1 base and 2 bases, with 7 bases remaining between them. The CDR3 sequence: CASSLGHNTDTQYF. The CDR3 DNA sequence: TGTGCCAGCAGCTTAGGACATAACACAGATACGCAGTATTTT.

The chain carries TRBV11-2 and TRBJ1-2, with 8 bases matching TRBD1. The CDR3 has 13 amino acids. Trimming cost V 6 bases and J 4 bases; bases outside gene matches: 4. Germline V gene data show CDR1 as SGHAT and CDR2 as FQNNGV. CDR3 loop: CASSPGQVYGYTF. DNA of the CDR3: TGTGCCAGCAGTCCGGGACAGGTCTATGGCTACACCTTC.

This clone was seen only once. The chain's CDR3 is CASSLRGQQQPQHF. CDR3 DNA: TGTGCCAGCAGTTTAAGGGGACAGCAGCAGCCCCAGCATTTT. The chain couples TRBV28 to TRBJ1-5; 7 bases agree with TRBD1. The CDR3 is 14 residues long. Germline V gives CDR1 MDHEN, CDR2 SYDVKM. V shed 2 bases and J 7 bases; nucleotides not matched to a gene: 5.

V and J are TRBV5-4 and TRBJ2-5, with D perhaps TRBD1 (5 bases). V lost 4 bases, J lost 2 bases, and 18 bases lay in between. Germline V gene sequence: CDR1 SGHNT, CDR2 YYREEE (reference sequence). The CDR3 sequence is 16 residues long. As DNA, the CDR3 is TGTGCCAGCAGCACCCGGACACTTTGGCCTCAAGAGACCCAGTACTTC. This encodes CASSTRTLWPQETQYF.

This sequence joins TRBV20-1 and TRBJ2-7; possibly TRBD2 for D (6 bases). Germline V gene lookup returns CDR1 DFQATT and CDR2 SNEGSKA (reference sequence). CDR3 length: 11 residues. The V end was cut by 3 bases, the J end by 6 bases, with 9 bases between. The CDR3 sequence: CSARAGFEQYF. CDR3 nucleotide sequence: TGCAGTGCTAGGGCGGGGTTCGAGCAGTACTTC.

The chain has TRBV7-9 and TRBJ1-5; unclear D gene. CDR1 and CDR2 from the germline V gene are SEHNR and FQNEAQ (reference sequence). Trimming took off 1 base at V and 6 bases at J, with 4 bases between the two ends. The CDR3 is 12 amino acids. The CDR3 coding sequence is TGTGCCAGCAGCTTAGGAGGTCAGCCCCAGCATTTT. Amino acid sequence: CASSLGGQPQHF.

The chain couples TRBV10-3 to TRBJ2-7, with D maybe TRBD1 (6 bases). Germline loops: CDR1 ENHRY, CDR2 SYGVKD. Trimming took off 6 bases at V and 6 bases at J, with 18 bases between the two ends. The CDR3 is 14 amino acids. CDR3 region: CAISETQGSGEQYF. The CDR3, as DNA: TGTGCCATCAGCGAGACACAGGGATCGGGCGAGCAGTACTTC.